This TCR beta chain emerged from a study of PD-L1 blockade in urothelial cancer. On the study more broadly: Of prior chemotherapy regimens, patients had received between 0 and 3. Blood drawn 3 weeks (second dose) and 6 weeks after treatment start was analyzed. T cells were recovered from blood samples at a median of 141,255.

CDR1 and CDR2 (germline): LGHNA, YSLEER. This CDR3 contains 17 residues. The V segment lost 0 bases and the J segment 7 bases; nucleotides outside the gene matches: 13. The sample's time point: pretreatment peripheral blood. Metastatic or locally advanced urothelial carcinoma was present in the patients. The table came from immunoSEQ multiplex PCR; TCRdb's copy has only in-frame clones and leaves some out. The top ten hold around 1.5% of the sample, which has 98,000 or so clones, roughly 89% seen once. Material: PBMCs, obtained around atezolizumab (anti-PD-L1) treatment. The genes are TRBV4-3 and TRBJ1-2; 8 nucleotides line up with TRBD1. This TCR derives from a man between 60 and 75 years old with urothelial cancer. CDR3 region: CASSQDGSGRGLSGYTF. CDR3 nucleotides: TGCGCCAGCAGCCAAGATGGTTCAGGCAGGGGGCTAAGTGGCTACACCTTC.